The rows below give T cell receptor beta chains drawn from one sample of a study of CD8+ T cells in alopecia areata. Profiling relied on immunoSEQ multiplex PCR, and the TCRdb table lists in-frame clones only, not all of them. The sample has fewer than 110,000 clones; about nine tenths are singletons. The sequenced sample was CD8+ T cells sorted from blood, obtained between weeks 30 and 35, from a patient treated with tofacitinib. The receptors here all came from a human donor with alopecia areata. CDR3s include the opening cysteine and the closing phenylalanine or tryptophan. D genes are given only for firm matches. Clone size is shown for a subset of rows, as once, few, many or a class of expanded clone.

d_gene: NA
v_gene: TRBV5-6
abundance: NA
j_gene: TRBJ1-2
CDR3nt: TGTGCCAGCAGCAGCAGCTCCTATGGCTACACCTTC
CDR3aa: CASSSSSYGYTF

d_gene: TRBD2
v_gene: TRBV5-4
abundance: NA
j_gene: TRBJ2-1
CDR3nt: TGTGCCAGCAGCTTGGGACTAGCGGGAGTCGGGTGGCCTAACAATGAGCAGTTCTTC
CDR3aa: CASSLGLAGVGWPNNEQFF

d_gene: TRBD1
v_gene: TRBV27
abundance: NA
j_gene: TRBJ2-7
CDR3nt: TGTGCCAGCAGCGGGGGACAGGGGTACTACGAGCAGTACTTC
CDR3aa: CASSGGQGYYEQYF

d_gene: TRBD1
v_gene: TRBV7-9
abundance: NA
j_gene: TRBJ2-5
CDR3nt: TGTGCCAGCAGGTCCCGGGACAGCCAAGAGACCCAGTACTTC
CDR3aa: CASRSRDSQETQYF

d_gene: NA
v_gene: TRBV29-1
abundance: NA
j_gene: TRBJ2-2
CDR3nt: TGCAGCGTTGAAGGACAGGACACCGGGGAGCTGTTTTTT
CDR3aa: CSVEGQDTGELFF

d_gene: TRBD2
v_gene: TRBV29-1
abundance: NA
j_gene: TRBJ2-3
CDR3nt: TGCAGCGTTGAAGTTATCGCGGGAGGGGATACGCAGTATTTT
CDR3aa: CSVEVIAGGDTQYF

d_gene: TRBD1
v_gene: TRBV9
abundance: NA
j_gene: TRBJ2-7
CDR3nt: TGTGCCAGCAGCGGGCAAACAGGGGGCTATCCCCTCGAGCAGTACTTC
CDR3aa: CASSGQTGGYPLEQYF

d_gene: NA
v_gene: TRBV2
abundance: NA
j_gene: TRBJ2-1
CDR3nt: TGTATCGTTAGCTCCTACAATGAGCAGTTCTTC
CDR3aa: CIVSSYNEQFF

d_gene: NA
v_gene: TRBV27
abundance: NA
j_gene: TRBJ2-1
CDR3nt: TGTGCCAGCAGTTTTGGCGATGAGCAGTTCTTC
CDR3aa: CASSFGDEQFF

d_gene: NA
v_gene: TRBV6-5
abundance: once
j_gene: TRBJ1-5
CDR3nt: TGTGCCAGCAGTCGGGATCTCAATCAGCCCCAGCATTTT
CDR3aa: CASSRDLNQPQHF

d_gene: TRBD2
v_gene: TRBV7-9
abundance: NA
j_gene: TRBJ2-1
CDR3nt: TGTGCCAGCAGCTCGGGACTAGCGGCGTACAATGAGCAGTTCTTC
CDR3aa: CASSSGLAAYNEQFF

d_gene: NA
v_gene: TRBV25-1
abundance: NA
j_gene: TRBJ2-7
CDR3nt: TGTGCCAGCAGTGTATTGTACGAGCAGTACTTC
CDR3aa: CASSVLYEQYF

d_gene: NA
v_gene: TRBV5-1
abundance: NA
j_gene: TRBJ2-7
CDR3nt: TGCGCCAGCAGCTTGGGCGTAGGGTCCTACGAGCAGTACTTC
CDR3aa: CASSLGVGSYEQYF

d_gene: TRBD1
v_gene: TRBV29-1
abundance: NA
j_gene: TRBJ1-2
CDR3nt: TGCAGCGTTGAAGAGACAGGGGATGGCTACACCTTC
CDR3aa: CSVEETGDGYTF

d_gene: NA
v_gene: TRBV29-1
abundance: NA
j_gene: TRBJ1-2
CDR3nt: TGCAGCGTCCTTGTCCAGGGGTGGGACTATGGCTACACCTTC
CDR3aa: CSVLVQGWDYGYTF

d_gene: NA
v_gene: TRBV6-5
abundance: NA
j_gene: TRBJ2-1
CDR3nt: TGTGCCAGCAGAACCGGGGTGGGCTCCTACAATGAGCAGTTCTTC
CDR3aa: CASRTGVGSYNEQFF

d_gene: NA
v_gene: TRBV11-2
abundance: once
j_gene: TRBJ2-7
CDR3nt: TGTGCCAGCAGTTTAAACAGGGGAGGCGAGCAGTACTTC
CDR3aa: CASSLNRGGEQYF

d_gene: NA
v_gene: TRBV29-1
abundance: NA
j_gene: TRBJ2-7
CDR3nt: TGCAGCGTTGAATTCGGGACACCTCTACACGAGCAGTACTTC
CDR3aa: CSVEFGTPLHEQYF

d_gene: TRBD2
v_gene: TRBV27
abundance: NA
j_gene: TRBJ2-1
CDR3nt: TGTGCCAGCAGTTCTAGCGGGGGGGACTACAATGAGCAGTTCTTC
CDR3aa: CASSSSGGDYNEQFF

d_gene: TRBD2
v_gene: TRBV15
abundance: NA
j_gene: TRBJ2-3
CDR3nt: TGTGCCACCAGCAGGACTAGCGGGGGGGCAGATACGCAGTATTTT
CDR3aa: CATSRTSGGADTQYF

d_gene: NA
v_gene: TRBV7-9
abundance: NA
j_gene: TRBJ2-7
CDR3nt: TGTGCCAGCAGCGACTCCTACGAGCAGTACTTC
CDR3aa: CASSDSYEQYF

d_gene: TRBD1
v_gene: TRBV11-2
abundance: NA
j_gene: TRBJ1-2
CDR3nt: TGTGCCAGCAGCCTTACCAGGGGGCGCACCTATGGCTACACCTTC
CDR3aa: CASSLTRGRTYGYTF

d_gene: TRBD2
v_gene: TRBV4-2
abundance: NA
j_gene: TRBJ2-7
CDR3nt: TGTGCCAGCAGCCAAGAGTACGGGAGGCCCTACGAGCAGTACTTC
CDR3aa: CASSQEYGRPYEQYF

d_gene: NA
v_gene: TRBV4-1
abundance: NA
j_gene: TRBJ2-7
CDR3nt: TGCGCCAGCAGCCAAGAGCCTCCATACGAGCAGTACTTC
CDR3aa: CASSQEPPYEQYF

d_gene: TRBD2
v_gene: TRBV5-6
abundance: NA
j_gene: TRBJ2-3
CDR3nt: TGTGCCAGCAGCCGTCCTAGCGGGAGGGCGCAAGATACGCAGTATTTT
CDR3aa: CASSRPSGRAQDTQYF

d_gene: NA
v_gene: TRBV27
abundance: NA
j_gene: TRBJ1-6
CDR3nt: TGTGCCAGCAGTTTCCCTATTCCCCTCCACTTT
CDR3aa: CASSFPIPLHF

d_gene: NA
v_gene: TRBV7-9
abundance: NA
j_gene: TRBJ1-4
CDR3nt: TGTGCCAGCAGCTTACCCATCGGTGGTGAAAAACTGTTTTTT
CDR3aa: CASSLPIGGEKLFF

d_gene: NA
v_gene: TRBV19
abundance: NA
j_gene: TRBJ2-7
CDR3nt: TGTGCCAGTAGTATCAGCACAGCTACGTACGAGCAGTACTTC
CDR3aa: CASSISTATYEQYF

d_gene: TRBD1
v_gene: TRBV9
abundance: NA
j_gene: TRBJ2-3
CDR3nt: TGTGCCAGCAGCTCCCACAGGGGGCCATCGGGAGATACGCAGTATTTT
CDR3aa: CASSSHRGPSGDTQYF

d_gene: TRBD1
v_gene: TRBV2
abundance: NA
j_gene: TRBJ2-7
CDR3nt: TGTGCCAGCTGGGCAGGGGGCTCCTACGAGCAGTACTTC
CDR3aa: CASWAGGSYEQYF

d_gene: NA
v_gene: TRBV2
abundance: NA
j_gene: TRBJ2-5
CDR3nt: TGTGCCAGCAACGTAGCGCGTTCGCAAGAGACCCAGTACTTC
CDR3aa: CASNVARSQETQYF

d_gene: NA
v_gene: TRBV7-9
abundance: NA
j_gene: TRBJ2-3
CDR3nt: TGTGCCAGCAGCTCCGGGACGGGTACGCAGTATTTT
CDR3aa: CASSSGTGTQYF

d_gene: TRBD1
v_gene: TRBV7-9
abundance: NA
j_gene: TRBJ2-7
CDR3nt: TGTGCCAGCAGCTCGGGACAGGGAGAATCCGAGCAGTACTTC
CDR3aa: CASSSGQGESEQYF

d_gene: NA
v_gene: TRBV6-5
abundance: NA
j_gene: TRBJ1-2
CDR3nt: TGTGCCAGCAAGAACAGGGTAATGGGCGGCTACACCTTC
CDR3aa: CASKNRVMGGYTF

d_gene: NA
v_gene: TRBV4-1
abundance: once
j_gene: TRBJ2-7
CDR3nt: TGCGCCAGCAGCCCAGGAGGGGACGAGCAGTACTTC
CDR3aa: CASSPGGDEQYF

d_gene: TRBD1
v_gene: TRBV6-5
abundance: NA
j_gene: TRBJ2-1
CDR3nt: TGTGCCAGCAGTTACGTACAGGGGGACTATGAGCAGTTCTTC
CDR3aa: CASSYVQGDYEQFF